Included here is one T cell receptor (beta chain) sequence, with context. Its antigen is not known. No DNA is shown, since the ends of the CDR3 on it are uncertain; the CDR3 is the one TCRdb lists. This record belongs to a study of cytomegalovirus exposure and HLA in healthy donors. Study-level points and caveats: The study put under 200 TCR beta chains on its list as cytomegalovirus-associated. A few CMV-associated chains proved CMV antigen-specific in vitro. Researchers reported from a later analysis that most CMV-associated TCR beta chains appeared HLA-restricted.

PCR amplification relied on 60 Vbeta primers (plus 13 Jbeta primers). Assay used: immunoSEQ multiplex PCR; TCRdb lists only in-frame clones, some missing. This table has some 93,000 clones, 82% appearing once. The CDR3 is 11 amino acids in total, end residues counted. Per the germline V gene, CDR1 is GTSNPN and CDR2 is SVGIG (reference sequence). The sequenced sample consisted of PBMCs. This sequence was found in a man aged 45-60 years in good health and CMV-seronegative. The chain recombines TRBV30 with TRBJ1-2. The CDR3 loop reads CAWSVGGGNTF.